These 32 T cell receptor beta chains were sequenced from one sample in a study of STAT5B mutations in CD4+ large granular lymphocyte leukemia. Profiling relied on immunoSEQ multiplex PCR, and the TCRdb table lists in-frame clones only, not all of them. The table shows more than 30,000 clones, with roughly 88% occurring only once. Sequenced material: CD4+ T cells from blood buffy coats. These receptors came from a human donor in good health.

The CDR3 spells CASSLEGGRRETQYF. The CDR3, as DNA: TGCGCCAGCAGCTTGGAGGGCGGGAGGAGGGAGACCCAGTACTTC. The chain uses TRBV5-1 and TRBJ2-5; 8 bases match TRBD2. Germline values: CDR1 SGHRS, CDR2 YFSETQ. This CDR3 has 15 residues. Germline trimming cut 0 bases from V and 5 bases from J; bases unmatched to any gene: 6.

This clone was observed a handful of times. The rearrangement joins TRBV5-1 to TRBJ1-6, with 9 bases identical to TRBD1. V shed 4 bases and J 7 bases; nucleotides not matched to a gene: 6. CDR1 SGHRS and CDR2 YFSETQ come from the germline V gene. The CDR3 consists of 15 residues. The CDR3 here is CASSGGGTGNSPLHF. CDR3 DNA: TGCGCCAGCAGCGGCGGCGGGACAGGGAATTCACCCCTCCACTTT. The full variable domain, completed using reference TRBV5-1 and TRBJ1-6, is KAGVTQTPRYLIKTRGQQVTLSCSPISGHRSVSWYQQTPGQGLQFLFEYFSETQRNKGNFPGRFSGRQFSNSRSEMNVSTLELGDSALYLCASSGGGTGNSPLHFGNGTRLTVT.

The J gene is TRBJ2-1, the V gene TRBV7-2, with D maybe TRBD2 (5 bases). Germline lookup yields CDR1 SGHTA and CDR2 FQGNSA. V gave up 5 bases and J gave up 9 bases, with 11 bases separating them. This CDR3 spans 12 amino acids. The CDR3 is CASSNSVVEQFF. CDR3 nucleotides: TGTGCCAGCAGCAATAGCGTTGTTGAGCAGTTCTTC.

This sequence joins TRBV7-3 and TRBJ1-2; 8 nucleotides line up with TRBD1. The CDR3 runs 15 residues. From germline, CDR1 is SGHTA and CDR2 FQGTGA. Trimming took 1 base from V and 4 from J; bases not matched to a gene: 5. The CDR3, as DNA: TGTGCCAGCAGCTTAAATCAGGGGGCAGGCTATGGCTACACCTTC. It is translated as CASSLNQGAGYGYTF.

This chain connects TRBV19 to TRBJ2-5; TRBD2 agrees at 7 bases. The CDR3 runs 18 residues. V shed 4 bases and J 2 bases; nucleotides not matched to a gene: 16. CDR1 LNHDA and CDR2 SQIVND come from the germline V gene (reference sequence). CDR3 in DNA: TGTGCCAGTAGTACCAGATCTCAAAGACTAGCCAGACAAGAGACCCAGTACTTC. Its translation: CASSTRSQRLARQETQYF.

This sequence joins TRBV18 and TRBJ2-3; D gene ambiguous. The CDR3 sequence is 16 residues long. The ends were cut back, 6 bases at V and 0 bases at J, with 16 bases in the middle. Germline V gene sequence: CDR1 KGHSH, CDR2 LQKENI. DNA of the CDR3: TGTGCCAGCTCCCCCATGGGAATTTCTAGCACAGATACGCAGTATTTT. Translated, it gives CASSPMGISSTDTQYF.

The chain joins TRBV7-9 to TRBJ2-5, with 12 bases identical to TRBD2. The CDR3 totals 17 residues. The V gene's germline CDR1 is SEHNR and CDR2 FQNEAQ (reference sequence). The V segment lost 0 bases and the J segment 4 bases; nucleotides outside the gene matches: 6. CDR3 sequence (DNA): TGTGCCAGCAGCTTAGCGGCTAGCGGGGGGGCCGGAGAGACCCAGTACTTC. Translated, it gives CASSLAASGGAGETQYF.

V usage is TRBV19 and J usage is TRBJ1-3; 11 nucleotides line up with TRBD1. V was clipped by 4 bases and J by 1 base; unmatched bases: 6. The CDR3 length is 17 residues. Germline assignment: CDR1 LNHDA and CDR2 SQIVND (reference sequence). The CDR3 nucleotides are TGTGCCAGTAGTACCTCGGGACAGGGGGGGTCTGGAAACACCATATATTTT. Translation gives CASSTSGQGGSGNTIYF.

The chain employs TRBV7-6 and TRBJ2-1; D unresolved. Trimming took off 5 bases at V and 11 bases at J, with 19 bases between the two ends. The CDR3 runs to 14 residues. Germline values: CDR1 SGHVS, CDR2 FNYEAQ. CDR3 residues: CASSRNNDRWKQFF. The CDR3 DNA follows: TGTGCCAGCAGCCGAAACAATGACCGTTGGAAGCAGTTCTTC.

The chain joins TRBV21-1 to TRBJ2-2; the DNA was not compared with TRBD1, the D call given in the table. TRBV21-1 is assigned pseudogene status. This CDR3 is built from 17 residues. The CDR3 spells CASSKPRDRGRTGELFF. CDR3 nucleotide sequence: TGTGCCAGCAGCAAACCCCGGGACAGGGGTCGGACCGGGGAGCTGTTTTTT.

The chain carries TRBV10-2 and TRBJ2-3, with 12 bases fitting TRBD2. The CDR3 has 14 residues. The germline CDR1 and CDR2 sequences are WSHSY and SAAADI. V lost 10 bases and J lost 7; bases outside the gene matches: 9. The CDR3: CATRTSGEGNTQYF. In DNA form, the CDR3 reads TGCGCCACCCGGACTAGCGGGGAAGGGAATACGCAGTATTTT.

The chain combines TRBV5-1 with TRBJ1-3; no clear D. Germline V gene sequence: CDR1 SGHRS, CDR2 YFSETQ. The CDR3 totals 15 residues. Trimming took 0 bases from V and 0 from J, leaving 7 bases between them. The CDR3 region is CASSLGLNSGNTIYF. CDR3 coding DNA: TGCGCCAGCAGCTTGGGACTTAACTCTGGAAACACCATATATTTT.

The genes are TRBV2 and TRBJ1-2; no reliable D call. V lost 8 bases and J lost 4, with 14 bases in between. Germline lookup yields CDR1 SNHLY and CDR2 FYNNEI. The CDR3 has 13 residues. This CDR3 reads CASRQDGSYGYTF. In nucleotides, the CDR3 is TGTGCCAGCCGCCAGGACGGTTCCTATGGCTACACCTTC.

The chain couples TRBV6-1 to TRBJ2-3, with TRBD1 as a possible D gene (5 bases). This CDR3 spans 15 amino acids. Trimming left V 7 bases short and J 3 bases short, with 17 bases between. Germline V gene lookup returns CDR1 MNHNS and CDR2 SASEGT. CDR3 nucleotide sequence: TGTGCCAGCACGCAGGGATTAACGGAGACAGATACGCAGTATTTT. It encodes CASTQGLTETDTQYF.

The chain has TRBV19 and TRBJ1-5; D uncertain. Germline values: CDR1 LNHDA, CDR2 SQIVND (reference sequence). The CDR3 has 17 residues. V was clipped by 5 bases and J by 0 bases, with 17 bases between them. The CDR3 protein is CASSPLSGRLSNQPQHF. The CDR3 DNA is TGTGCCAGTAGTCCCCTCAGCGGGAGGCTTAGCAATCAGCCCCAGCATTTT.

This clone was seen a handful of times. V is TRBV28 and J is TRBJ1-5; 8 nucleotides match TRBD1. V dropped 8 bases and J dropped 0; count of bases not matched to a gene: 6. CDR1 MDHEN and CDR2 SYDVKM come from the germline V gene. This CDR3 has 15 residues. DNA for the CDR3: TGTGCCAGCCATACAGGGGGTCTTAGCAATCAGCCCCAGCATTTT. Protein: CASHTGGLSNQPQHF. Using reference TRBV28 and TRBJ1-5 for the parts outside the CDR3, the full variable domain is DVKVTQSSRYLVKRTGEKVFLECVQDMDHENMFWYRQDPGLGLRLIYFSYDVKMKEKGDIPEGYSVSREKKERFSLILESASTNQTSMYLCASHTGGLSNQPQHFGDGTRLSIL.

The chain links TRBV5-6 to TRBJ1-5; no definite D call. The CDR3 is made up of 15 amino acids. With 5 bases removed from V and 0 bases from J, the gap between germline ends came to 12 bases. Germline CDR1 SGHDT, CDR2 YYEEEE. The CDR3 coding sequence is TGTGCCAGCAGTTCTGCAGGAGTTAGCAATCAGCCCCAGCATTTT. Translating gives CASSSAGVSNQPQHF.

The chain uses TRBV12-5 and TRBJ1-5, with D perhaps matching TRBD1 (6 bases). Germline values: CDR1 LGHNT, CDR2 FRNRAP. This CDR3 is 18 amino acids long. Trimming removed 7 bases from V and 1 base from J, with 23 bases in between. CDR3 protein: CASATAGTLFGSNQPQHF. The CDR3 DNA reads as TGTGCTAGTGCCACCGCCGGGACATTGTTTGGGAGCAATCAGCCCCAGCATTTT.

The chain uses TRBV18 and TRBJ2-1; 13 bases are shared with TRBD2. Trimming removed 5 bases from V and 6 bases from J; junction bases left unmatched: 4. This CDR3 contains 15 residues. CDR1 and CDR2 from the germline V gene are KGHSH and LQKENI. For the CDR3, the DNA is TGTGCCAGCTCATCCGGACTAGCGGGGGTCAATGAGCAGTTCTTC. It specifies CASSSGLAGVNEQFF. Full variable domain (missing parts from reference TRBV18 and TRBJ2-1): NAGVMQNPRHLVRRRGQEARLRCSPMKGHSHVYWYRQLPEEGLKFMVYLQKENIIDESGMPKERFSAEFPKEGPSILRIQQVVRGDSAAYFCASSSGLAGVNEQFFGPGTRLTVL.

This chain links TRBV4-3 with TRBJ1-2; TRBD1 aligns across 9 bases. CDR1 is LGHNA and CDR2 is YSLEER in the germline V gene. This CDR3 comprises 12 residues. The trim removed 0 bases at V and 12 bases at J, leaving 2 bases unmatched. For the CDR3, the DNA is TGCGCCAGCAGCCAAGAGGACAGGGGAGACACCTTC. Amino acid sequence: CASSQEDRGDTF.

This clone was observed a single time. CDR3 coding DNA: TGTGCCAGCAGCTTAGCGACAGGAACCCAAGAGACCCAGTACTTC. Translation gives CASSLATGTQETQYF. This chain links TRBV7-6 with TRBJ2-5, with D perhaps TRBD1 (6 bases). The V end was cut by 0 bases, the J end by 1 base, with 9 bases between. Germline V gives CDR1 SGHVS, CDR2 FNYEAQ. CDR3 length: 15 residues.

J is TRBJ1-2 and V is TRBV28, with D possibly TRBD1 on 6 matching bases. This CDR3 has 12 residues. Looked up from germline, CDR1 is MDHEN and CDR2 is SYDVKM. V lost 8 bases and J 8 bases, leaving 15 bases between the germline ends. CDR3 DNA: TGTGCCAGCGCTTATCAGGGGTACGGCTACACCTTC. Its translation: CASAYQGYGYTF.

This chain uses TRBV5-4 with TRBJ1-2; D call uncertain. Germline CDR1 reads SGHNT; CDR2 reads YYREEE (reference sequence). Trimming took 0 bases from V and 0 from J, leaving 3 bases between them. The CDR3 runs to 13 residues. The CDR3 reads CASSLVTNYGYTF. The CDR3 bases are TGTGCCAGCAGCTTGGTAACTAACTATGGCTACACCTTC.

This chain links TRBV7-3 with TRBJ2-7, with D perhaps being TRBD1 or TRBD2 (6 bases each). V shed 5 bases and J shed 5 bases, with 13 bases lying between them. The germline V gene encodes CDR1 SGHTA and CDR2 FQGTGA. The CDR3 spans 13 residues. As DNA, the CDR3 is TGTGCCAGCAGCGGGGGGCAGGGCAACGAGCAGTACTTC. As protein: CASSGGQGNEQYF.

The CDR3 DNA follows: TGCGCCAGCAGTGATGGTAGCACAAAGACCCAGTACTTC. The encoded protein is CASSDGSTKTQYF. V gene TRBV10-1 combines with J gene TRBJ2-5; D is uncertain. V gave up 3 bases and J gave up 6 bases, with 11 bases separating them. Germline V gives CDR1 WNHNN, CDR2 SYGVQD (reference sequence). CDR3 size: 13 residues.

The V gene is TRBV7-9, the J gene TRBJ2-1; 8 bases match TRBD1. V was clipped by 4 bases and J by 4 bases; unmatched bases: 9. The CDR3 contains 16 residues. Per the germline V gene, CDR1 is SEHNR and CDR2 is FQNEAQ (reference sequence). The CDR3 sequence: CASSSAGTGSYNEQFF. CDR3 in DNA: TGTGCCAGCAGCTCGGCCGGGACAGGATCTTACAATGAGCAGTTCTTC.

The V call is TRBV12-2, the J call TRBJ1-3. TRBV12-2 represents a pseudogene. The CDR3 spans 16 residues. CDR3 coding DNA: TGTGCAAGTCGCTTAGCGCTTGAGACCTCCGGAAACACCATATATTTT. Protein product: CASRLALETSGNTIYF.

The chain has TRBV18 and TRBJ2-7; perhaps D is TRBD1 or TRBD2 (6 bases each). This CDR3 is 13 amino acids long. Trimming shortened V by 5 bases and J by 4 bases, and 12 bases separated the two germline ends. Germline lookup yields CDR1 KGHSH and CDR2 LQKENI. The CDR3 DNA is TGTGCCAGCTCAGGAACAGGGAGGTACGAGCAGTACTTC. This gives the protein CASSGTGRYEQYF.

The DNA for the CDR3 is TGTGCCAGCAGTTATTCCCGTAAGAAGGTCGCCTACGAGCAGTACTTC. Amino acid sequence: CASSYSRKKVAYEQYF. This rearrangement joins TRBV6-9 to TRBJ2-7; no reliable D call. Trimming stripped 0 bases from V and 2 bases from J, with 14 bases between. Germline CDR1 reads MNHGY; CDR2 reads SVAAGI. The CDR3 has 16 amino acids.

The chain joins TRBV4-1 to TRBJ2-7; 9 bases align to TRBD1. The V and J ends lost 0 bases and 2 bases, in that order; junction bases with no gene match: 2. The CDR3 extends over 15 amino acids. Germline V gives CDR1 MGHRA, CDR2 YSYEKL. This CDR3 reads CASSQDGTGPYEQYF. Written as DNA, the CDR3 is TGCGCCAGCAGCCAAGATGGGACAGGGCCCTACGAGCAGTACTTC.

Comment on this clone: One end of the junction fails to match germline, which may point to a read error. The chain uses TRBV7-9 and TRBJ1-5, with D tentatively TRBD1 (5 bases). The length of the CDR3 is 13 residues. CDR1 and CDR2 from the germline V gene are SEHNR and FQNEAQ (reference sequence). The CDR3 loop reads CASSLGGTDRPSF. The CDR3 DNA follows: TGTGCCAGCAGCTTAGGAGGCACCGACAGACCCAGTTTT. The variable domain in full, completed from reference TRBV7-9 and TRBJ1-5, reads DTGVSQNPRHKITKRGQNVTFRCDPISEHNRLYWYRQTLGQGPEFLTYFQNEAQLEKSRLLSDRFSAERPKGSFSTLEIQRTEQGDSAMYLCASSLGGTDRPSFGDGTRLSIL.

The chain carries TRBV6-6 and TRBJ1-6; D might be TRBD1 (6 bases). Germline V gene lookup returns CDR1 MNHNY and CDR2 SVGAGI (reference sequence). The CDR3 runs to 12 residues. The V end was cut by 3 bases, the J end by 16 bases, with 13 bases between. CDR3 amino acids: CASSYRGSSLHF. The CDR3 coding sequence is TGTGCCAGCAGTTATAGGGGGTCATCGCTCCACTTT.